The 26 T cell receptor beta chains below all came from one sample that was sequenced in a study of CD8+ T cells in alopecia areata. RNA was isolated and reverse transcribed to cDNA, the sequencing template. TCRdb's copy holds only in-frame clones and misses some; the assay was immunoSEQ multiplex PCR. The sample was found to contain about 1,600 clones, and every one recurs. Sequenced input: skin. These receptors were taken from a C3H/HeJ mouse with alopecia areata. This line is of MHC haplotype H2-k.

This clone is deemed medium-sized. Genes and germline are mouse. Read coverage stops 4 residues before the CDR3 terminus; the germline J gene supplies the remainder. This sequence joins TRBV13-3 and TRBJ2-4; TRBD1 might be the D (5 bases). The germline V gene has CDR1 NNHDY and CDR2 SYVADS. V was shortened by 4 bases and J by 3 bases, with 6 bases between the two germline ends. The CDR3 runs to 12 residues. CDR3 sequence reads: CASSNRQNTLYF. The DNA read from the CDR3 is TGTGCCAGCAGTAACAGGCAAAAC.

This clone was seen a handful of times. The junction does not match germline at one end; this may be a read error. Gene names are the mouse ones. The CDR3 extends 4 residues past the end of the read, so its final part is completed from the germline J gene. This chain joins TRBV13-1 and TRBJ2-1; perhaps TRBD1 as D (6 bases). Germline V gene sequence: CDR1 NSHNY, CDR2 SYGAGN. The CDR3 is 13 residues long. The sequenced CDR3 bases are TGTGCTAGCAGCCAGGGGCTGGATGCT. This encodes CASSQGLDA. The whole CDR3 protein reads CASSQGLDAEQFF.

This clone was picked up a small number of times. Gene names and germline match the mouse. The read ends 4 residues before the CDR3 terminus; that terminus is restored from the germline J gene. This rearrangement joins TRBV13-2 to TRBJ1-2; possible D gene TRBD1, 5 bases. V was clipped by 1 base and J by 2 bases, with 6 bases between them. Germline-derived CDR1 and CDR2 are NNHNN and SYGAGS (reference sequence). The CDR3 runs to 13 residues. The sequenced CDR3 bases are TGTGCCAGCGGTGATCCAGGGAACTCC. Amino acid sequence: CASGDPGNS. The whole CDR3 protein is CASGDPGNSDYTF.

This clone appeared many times. Any gene name here is a mouse gene name. The read gets to within 4 residues of the CDR3 end, and the germline J gene fills in the rest. The chain has TRBV31 and TRBJ2-3, with TRBD2 matching 10 bases. The CDR3 runs 15 residues. The V gene's germline CDR1 is GKSSPN and CDR2 SITVG. The J segment lost 0 bases and the V segment lost 3 bases, leaving 3 bases of the junction unmatched. The CDR3 reads CAWRTGGSSAETLYF. The sequenced CDR3 bases are TGTGCCTGGAGGACTGGGGGGTCTAGTGCAGAA.

This clone was seen repeatedly, ten times or more. The gene symbols are mouse symbols. The read falls 4 residues short of the CDR3 end, and the missing part is taken from the germline J gene. This chain links TRBV13-2 with TRBJ2-5, with 10 nucleotides matching TRBD2. The germline V gene encodes CDR1 NNHNN and CDR2 SYGAGS (reference sequence). This CDR3 contains 14 residues. The DNA read from the CDR3 is TGTGCCAGCGGTGACTGGGGGGGCGCGGAC. Protein: CASGDWGGAD. The whole CDR3 sequence is CASGDWGGADTQYF.

This clone was recorded many times. Gene names are the mouse ones. From the germline J gene comes the end of the CDR3, since the read stops 4 residues before it. The genes are TRBV14 and TRBJ2-7, with D maybe TRBD1 (5 bases). CDR3 size: 14 residues. Trimming removed 4 bases from V and 0 bases from J, with 11 bases in between. Germline lookup yields CDR1 SGHDT and CDR2 FRDEAV. The chain's CDR3 is CASSPTVYSYEQYF. CDR3 bases read: TGTGCCAGCAGTCCGACAGTTTACTCCTAT.

This clone was observed many times. The germline and genes are mouse ones. The read stops 4 residues short of the end of the CDR3; the missing end is completed from the germline J gene. This chain links TRBV13-1 with TRBJ1-1; 10 bases are shared with TRBD1. CDR1 and CDR2 from the germline V gene are NSHNY and SYGAGN. This CDR3 is built from 15 residues. Germline trimming cut 4 bases from V and 1 base from J; bases unmatched to any gene: 4. The CDR3 sequence is CASSRQGAGNTEVFF. CDR3 bases read: TGTGCCAGCAGTCGACAGGGGGCGGGGAACACA.

As concerns this clone: All gene names here are mouse names. The CDR3 end is not reached by the read, which stops 4 residues before it; the germline J gene fills it in. The chain joins TRBV29 to TRBJ2-1; D may be TRBD1 (6 bases). The CDR3 is 13 residues long. V was trimmed by 6 bases and J by 3 bases, leaving 9 bases between them. Germline V gene data show CDR1 as MSHET and CDR2 as SYDVDS. The CDR3 reads CASSDRLYAEQFF. Incomplete CDR3 DNA: TGTGCTAGCAGCGACAGGCTCTATGCT.

There are many counts of this clone. Gene names refer to mouse genes. The sequenced fragment ends 4 residues before the CDR3 boundary, so the rest is inferred from the germline J gene. The chain uses TRBV13-2 and TRBJ2-5; the match to TRBD2 covers 9 bases. This CDR3 spans 15 amino acids. Germline V gene sequence: CDR1 NNHNN, CDR2 SYGAGS (reference sequence). Incomplete CDR3 DNA: TGTGCCAGCGGTGATGCTCGACTGGGGGAAGAC. Encoded protein: CASGDARLGED. The full CDR3 protein reads CASGDARLGEDTQYF.

This clone was observed at least ten times. Gene names are the mouse ones. The read stops 4 residues short of the end of the CDR3; the missing end is completed from the germline J gene. J is TRBJ2-1 and V is TRBV31; weak D call: TRBD1 (5 bases). V gave up 1 base and J gave up 0 bases, with 13 bases separating them. Per the germline V gene, CDR1 is GKSSPN and CDR2 is SITVG. The CDR3 extends over 16 amino acids. Partial CDR3 DNA: TGTGCCTGGAGTCCCGACAGACTCTATAACTATGCT. This codes for CAWSPDRLYNYA. The full-length CDR3 reads as CAWSPDRLYNYAEQFF.

On this clone itself: Genes and germline come from the mouse. The read terminates 4 residues ahead of where the CDR3 ends, so the germline J gene completes it. The chain carries TRBV16 and TRBJ2-1; TRBD1 matches at 12 bases. The CDR3 contains 16 residues. The germline CDR1 and CDR2 sequences are SGHSA and FRNQAP. V shed 3 bases, J shed 6 bases, and the junction held 6 bases outside the gene matches. The CDR3 here is CASSFPGQGAGAEQFF. Incomplete CDR3 DNA: TGTGCAAGCAGCTTCCCGGGACAGGGGGCGGGTGCT.

This clone showed up many times. Germline and genes: mouse. With the read ending 4 residues before the CDR3 end, the germline J gene is used to fill in that end. This chain joins TRBV12-2 and TRBJ1-1, with TRBD1 matching over 7 bases. In germline, CDR1 is SGHLS, CDR2 HYDKME. The CDR3 runs 11 residues. The DNA read from the CDR3 is TGTGCCAGCTCACAGGGGACA. Translated: CASSQGT. The entire CDR3 is CASSQGTEVFF. The full variable domain, rest sourced from reference TRBV12-2 and TRBJ1-1, is NSGVVQSPRYIIKGKGERSILKCIPISGHLSVAWYQQTQGQELKFFIQHYDKMERDKGNLPSRFSVQQFDDYHSEMNMSALELEDSAVYFCASSQGTEVFFGKGTRLTVV.

This clone has only a few counts. Mouse gene names and germline throughout. Read data end 4 residues before the CDR3 end; the end is taken from the germline J gene. The chain combines TRBV31 with TRBJ2-3; a weak D match, TRBD1 (7 bases). The germline V and J ends were trimmed by 0 bases and 1 base, with 14 bases remaining between them. Per germline, CDR1 GKSSPN and CDR2 SITVG. The CDR3 contains 16 residues. CDR3 amino acids: CAWSLEGGAGAETLYF. Incomplete CDR3 DNA: TGTGCCTGGAGTCTAGAAGGGGGCGCGGGTGCAGAA.

In its sample, this clone was seen a few times. Gene names refer to mouse genes. The read comes to an end 4 residues before the CDR3 does, leaving the germline J gene to fill in the end. This rearrangement joins TRBV13-3 to TRBJ2-3, with D possibly TRBD1 on 6 matching bases. Germline assignment: CDR1 NNHDY and CDR2 SYVADS. CDR3 size: 16 residues. Trimming shortened V by 0 bases and J by 0 bases, and 11 bases separated the two germline ends. CDR3 in amino acids: CASSDAGTSSAETLYF. The CDR3 DNA, read in part, is TGTGCCAGCAGTGATGCCGGGACATCTAGTGCAGAA.

This clone was found many times. Mouse gene names apply. The DNA ends 4 residues before the CDR3 does, and the rest of the CDR3 is filled in from the germline J gene. This chain connects TRBV14 to TRBJ1-1, with D possibly being TRBD1 (6 bases). CDR1 and CDR2 (germline): SGHDT, FRDEAV. The V and J ends lost 4 bases and 0 bases respectively, with 10 bases between them. The CDR3 has 14 residues. The CDR3 loop is CASSGGGANTEVFF. The CDR3 DNA, read in part, is TGTGCCAGCAGTGGAGGGGGAGCAAACACA.

There are many counts of this clone. Gene names and germline refer to mouse. The DNA ends 4 residues before the CDR3 does, and the rest of the CDR3 is filled in from the germline J gene. V usage is TRBV16 and J usage is TRBJ2-7; 11 bases line up with TRBD2. Trimming took 5 bases from V and 0 from J; bases not matched to a gene: 3. This CDR3 contains 15 residues. The germline V gene has CDR1 SGHSA and CDR2 FRNQAP. The CDR3 spells CASSPGTGGSYEQYF. The CDR3 DNA, read in part, is TGTGCAAGCAGCCCAGGGACTGGGGGCTCCTAT.

By share, this clone ranks as medium-sized. The gene symbols are mouse symbols. The CDR3 goes on 4 residues after the read ends, and that part is filled in from the germline J gene. The V gene is TRBV13-3, the J gene TRBJ2-4; D possibly corresponds to TRBD1 (5 bases). Germline-derived CDR1 and CDR2 are NNHDY and SYVADS. This CDR3 spans 13 amino acids. The germline V and J ends were trimmed by 4 bases and 3 bases, with 9 bases remaining between them. The DNA read from the CDR3 is TGTGCCAGCAGTCCAGGGTGGCAAAAC. Its translation is CASSPGWQN. The CDR3, in full, reads CASSPGWQNTLYF.

Judged by abundance, this clone is medium-sized (0.01 to 0.1%). Mouse gene names apply. The CDR3 end is not reached by the read, which stops 4 residues before it; the germline J gene fills it in. This chain links TRBV17 with TRBJ2-1, with 9 bases aligning to TRBD2. This CDR3 is 15 amino acids long. V gave up 0 bases and J gave up 3 bases; unmatched junction bases: 0. CDR1 is MNHDT, CDR2 YYDKIL, per germline. CDR3 DNA, as far as it was read: TGTGCTAGCAGTAGAGAGGGACTGGGCTATGCT. This sequence encodes CASSREGLGYA. The complete CDR3 protein is CASSREGLGYAEQFF. Looking up the rest from reference TRBV17 and TRBJ2-1 gives the full variable domain: DTTVKQNPRYKLARVGKPVNLICSQTMNHDTMYWYQKKPNQAPKLLLFYYDKILNREADTFEKFQSSRPNNSFCSLYIGSAGLEYSAMYLCASSREGLGYAEQFFGPGTRLTVL.

This clone was found many times. Gene names and germline match the mouse. The read finishes 4 residues shy of the CDR3 end, and the germline J gene is used to complete it. This chain uses TRBV13-1 with TRBJ2-5; a possible D gene is TRBD2 (6 bases). V was trimmed by 6 bases and J by 0 bases, leaving 20 bases between them. Germline loops: CDR1 NSHNY, CDR2 SYGAGN. The CDR3 has 17 residues. CDR3 protein: CASTDPRGDLNQDTQYF. The sequenced part of the CDR3 DNA is TGTGCCAGCACCGACCCGCGGGGGGATCTTAACCAAGAC.

By sample fraction, this clone is hyperexpanded. All gene names here are mouse names. The sequenced fragment ends 4 residues before the CDR3 boundary, so the rest is inferred from the germline J gene. This chain links TRBV13-1 with TRBJ1-1; possibly TRBD1 for D (5 bases). Germline lookup yields CDR1 NSHNY and CDR2 SYGAGN. The CDR3 runs to 14 residues. The part of the CDR3 DNA that was read is TGTGCCAGCAGTGAGGGACTGGGGGGGAGA. Protein sequence: CASSEGLGGR. The complete CDR3 reads CASSEGLGGREVFF.

Notes on this clone: Mouse names are used for the genes. The read is 4 residues too short to cover the CDR3 end, so that end is filled in from the germline J gene. The J gene is TRBJ2-3, the V gene TRBV19, with D uncertain. V was cut by 2 bases and J by 0 bases, with 10 bases left in between. CDR1 is FNHDT, CDR2 SITEND, per germline (reference sequence). There are 15 residues in the CDR3. The CDR3 loop reads CASSILRSSAETLYF. Incomplete CDR3 DNA: TGTGCCAGCAGTATTTTGAGGTCTAGTGCAGAA.

Many counts were recorded for this clone. Mouse germline and gene names are used. CDR3 DNA (partial): TGTGCCAGCAGTCGACAGCGACCAAACACA. Protein product: CASSRQRPNT. In full, the CDR3 reads CASSRQRPNTEVFF. This chain joins TRBV5 and TRBJ1-1; possibly TRBD1 for D (5 bases). The CDR3 goes on 4 residues after the read ends, and that part is filled in from the germline J gene. CDR1 LGHNA and CDR2 YNLKQL come from the germline V gene (reference sequence). V was trimmed by 6 bases and J by 0 bases, leaving 11 bases between them. The CDR3 is made up of 14 amino acids.

This clone was observed a few times. Germline and genes: mouse. The CDR3 extends 4 residues past the end of the read, so its final part is completed from the germline J gene. Other DNA sequences in this specimen translate into the identical CDR3. This chain links TRBV19 with TRBJ1-2, with D possibly TRBD1 on 5 matching bases. The CDR3 length is 14 residues. V was clipped by 3 bases and J by 0 bases, with 9 bases between them. Germline lookup yields CDR1 FNHDT and CDR2 SITEND (reference sequence). CDR3 DNA (partial): TGTGCCAGCAGTACCGACAGAGCAAACTCC. It is translated as CASSTDRANS. The complete CDR3 sequence is CASSTDRANSDYTF. The full variable domain, in which reference TRBV19 and TRBJ1-2 provide the parts outside the CDR3, is GGIITQTPKFLIGQEGQKLTLKCQQNFNHDTMYWYRQDSGKGLRLIYYSITENDLQKGDLSEGYDASREKKSSFSLTVTSAQKNEMAVFLCASSTDRANSDYTFGSGTRLLVI.

The sample holds a few counts of this clone. The genes are named according to mouse. The read falls 4 residues short of the CDR3 end, and the missing part is taken from the germline J gene. This sequence joins TRBV13-3 and TRBJ2-5; 11 bases map to TRBD1. Germline assignment: CDR1 NNHDY and CDR2 SYVADS. Trimming removed 4 bases from V and 3 bases from J; junction bases left unmatched: 4. This CDR3 is 15 amino acids long. The CDR3 DNA, read in part, is TGTGCCAGCAGTCCCTGGGACAGGGGGCAAGAC. It is translated as CASSPWDRGQD. The full CDR3 reads CASSPWDRGQDTQYF.

Note on this clone: Gene and germline names: mouse. The read ends 4 residues early relative to the CDR3; the germline J gene fills the gap. V usage is TRBV4 and J usage is TRBJ1-1; D gene ambiguous. CDR3 length equals 11 residues. The germline CDR1 and CDR2 sequences are LGHDT and YNNKQL (reference sequence). Trimming shortened V by 7 bases and J by 1 base, and 4 bases separated the two germline ends. Incomplete CDR3 DNA: TGTGCCAGCACAGGGAACACA. This sequence encodes CASTGNT. The CDR3 as a whole reads CASTGNTEVFF.

In regard to this clone: Gene labels here are mouse ones. The CDR3 reads CASSGTGGHAEQFF. CDR3 DNA, as far as it was read: TGTGCCAGCAGTGGGACTGGGGGACATGCT. This chain links TRBV13-3 with TRBJ2-1, with 10 bases lining up with TRBD2. With the read ending 4 residues before the CDR3 end, the germline J gene is used to fill in that end. The V segment lost 3 bases and the J segment 5 bases; nucleotides outside the gene matches: 2. CDR1 and CDR2 from the germline V gene are NNHDY and SYVADS. This CDR3 region has 14 residues.